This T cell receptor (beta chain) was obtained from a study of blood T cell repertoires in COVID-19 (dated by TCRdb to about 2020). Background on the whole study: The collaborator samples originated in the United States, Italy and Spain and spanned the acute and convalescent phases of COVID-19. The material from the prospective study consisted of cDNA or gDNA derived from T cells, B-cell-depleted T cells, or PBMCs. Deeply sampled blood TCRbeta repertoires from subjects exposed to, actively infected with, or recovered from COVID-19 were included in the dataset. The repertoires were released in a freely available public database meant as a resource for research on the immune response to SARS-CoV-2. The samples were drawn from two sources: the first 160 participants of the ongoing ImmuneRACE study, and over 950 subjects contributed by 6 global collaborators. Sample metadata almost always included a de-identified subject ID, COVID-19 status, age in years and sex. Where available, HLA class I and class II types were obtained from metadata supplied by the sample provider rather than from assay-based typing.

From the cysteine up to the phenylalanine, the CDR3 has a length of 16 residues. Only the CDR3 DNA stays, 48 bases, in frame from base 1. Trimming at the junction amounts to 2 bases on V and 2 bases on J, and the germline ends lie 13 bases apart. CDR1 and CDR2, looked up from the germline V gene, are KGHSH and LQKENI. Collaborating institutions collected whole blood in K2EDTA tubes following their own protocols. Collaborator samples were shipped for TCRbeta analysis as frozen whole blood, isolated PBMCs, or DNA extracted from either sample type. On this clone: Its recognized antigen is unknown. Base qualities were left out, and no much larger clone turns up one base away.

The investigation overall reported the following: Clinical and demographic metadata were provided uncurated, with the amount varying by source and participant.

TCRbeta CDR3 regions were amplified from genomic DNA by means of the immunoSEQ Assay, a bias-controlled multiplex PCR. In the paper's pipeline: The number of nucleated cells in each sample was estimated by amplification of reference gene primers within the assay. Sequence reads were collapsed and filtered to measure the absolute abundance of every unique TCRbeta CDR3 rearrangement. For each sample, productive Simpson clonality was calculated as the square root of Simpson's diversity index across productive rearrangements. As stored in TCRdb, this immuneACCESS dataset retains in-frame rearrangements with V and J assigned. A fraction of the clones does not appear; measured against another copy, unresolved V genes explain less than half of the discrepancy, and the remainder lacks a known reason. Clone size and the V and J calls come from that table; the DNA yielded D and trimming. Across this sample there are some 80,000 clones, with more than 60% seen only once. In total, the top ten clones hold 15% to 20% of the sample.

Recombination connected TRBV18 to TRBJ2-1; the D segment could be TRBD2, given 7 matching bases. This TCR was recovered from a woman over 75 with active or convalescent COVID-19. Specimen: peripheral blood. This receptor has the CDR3 CASSPISGGPYNEQFF. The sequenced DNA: TGTGCCAGCTCACCAATATCGGGGGGCCCCTACAATGAGCAGTTCTTC. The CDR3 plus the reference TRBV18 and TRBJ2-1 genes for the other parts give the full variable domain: NAGVMQNPRHLVRRRGQEARLRCSPMKGHSHVYWYRQLPEEGLKFMVYLQKENIIDESGMPKERFSAEFPKEGPSILRIQQVVRGDSAAYFCASSPISGGPYNEQFFGPGTRLTVL.